Listed below are T cell receptor beta chains from one sample, sequenced in a study of T-cell memory formation after mild COVID-19. One entry per CDR3 protein, called by TCRdb with MiXCR from the 5' RACE reads. The sample lists under 700,000 distinct CDR3 sequences, about a fifth occurring once. The sample was PBMCs or a T cell subset sorted from them (not recorded which). The receptors come from an adult woman who had mild COVID-19 (a few samples of this study predate the infection). Cell type and time point are not known. Each CDR3 is given with its conserved first and last residue. Fields, in order: J gene, D gene, CDR3 length, V gene, clone size, CDR3 DNA, CDR3 protein. The D gene is left open where the match is weak. Clone size, where shown, is once, few, many, or a class for clones that have expanded.

J: TRBJ1-2
D: NA
length: 13
V: TRBV12-3/TRBV12-4
size: many
DNA: TGTGCCAGCGGGAACAGGGAGGCGTGGGGCTACACCTTC
CDR3: CASGNREAWGYTF

J: TRBJ2-1
D: TRBD2
length: 17
V: TRBV5-5
size: few
DNA: TGTGCCAGCAGCTTTAGTCCCGGGACTAGCGGATACAATGAGCAGTTCTTC
CDR3: CASSFSPGTSGYNEQFF

J: TRBJ2-2
D: TRBD1
length: 13
V: TRBV29-1
size: few
DNA: TGCAGCGTACAGGGGTTAGGCACCGGGGAGCTGTTTTTT
CDR3: CSVQGLGTGELFF

J: TRBJ2-1
D: TRBD2
length: 15
V: TRBV5-5
size: NA
DNA: TGTGCCAGCGGGCCGGGACTAGGTTCCTACAATGAGCAGTTCTTC
CDR3: CASGPGLGSYNEQFF

J: TRBJ2-5
D: NA
length: 15
V: TRBV14
size: few
DNA: TGTGCCAGCAGCCCCCGGTGGGGGTACCAAGAGACCCAGTACTTC
CDR3: CASSPRWGYQETQYF

J: TRBJ2-1
D: NA
length: 14
V: TRBV5-1
size: few
DNA: TGCGCCAGCGGGCAGGGGATCTCCTACAATGAGCAGTTCTTC
CDR3: CASGQGISYNEQFF

J: TRBJ2-7
D: NA
length: 13
V: TRBV6-6
size: NA
DNA: TGTGCCAGCAGTTACAGCAGGTACTACGAGCAGTACTTC
CDR3: CASSYSRYYEQYF

J: TRBJ1-5
D: NA
length: 15
V: TRBV7-8
size: many
DNA: TGTGCCAGCAGCTTAGCGAGTGGGGCAAATCAGCCCCAGCATTTT
CDR3: CASSLASGANQPQHF

J: TRBJ1-6
D: NA
length: 17
V: TRBV5-1
size: many
DNA: TGCGCCAGCAGCTTGGATGCGGCGTCAACCCTTAATTCACCCCTCCACTTT
CDR3: CASSLDAASTLNSPLHF

J: TRBJ2-3
D: NA
length: 14
V: TRBV6-5
size: NA
DNA: TGTGCCAGCAAAACTGAGGGGGTGACAGATACGCAGTATTTT
CDR3: CASKTEGVTDTQYF

J: TRBJ2-2
D: NA
length: 17
V: TRBV7-8
size: NA
DNA: TGTGCCAGCAGGTCCGTGATATGGGGGACGAACACCGGGGAGCTGTTTTTT
CDR3: CASRSVIWGTNTGELFF

J: TRBJ2-2
D: NA
length: 12
V: TRBV29-1
size: few
DNA: TGCAGCGTTGAGGACGTCCTGGGGGAGCTGTTTTTT
CDR3: CSVEDVLGELFF

J: TRBJ2-5
D: NA
length: 16
V: TRBV23-1
size: NA
DNA: TGCGCCAGCAGTCAACTGACCCAGGGACTCCAAGAGACCCAGTACTTC
CDR3: CASSQLTQGLQETQYF

J: TRBJ1-1
D: NA
length: 13
V: TRBV6-2/TRBV6-3
size: few
DNA: TGTGCCAGCAGTTACGGTATTCCTCCGGAAGCTTTCTTT
CDR3: CASSYGIPPEAFF